This section outlines one T cell receptor (beta chain) sequence together with its context. Additional DNA sequences in this sample encode the identical CDR3. Data came from immunoSEQ multiplex PCR; TCRdb stores just in-frame clones and leaves some out. Seen here are some 980,000 clones, 76% observed once, and the top ten hold approximately 1.5%. These data belong to a study of shared clonotypes between healthy human individuals. This CDR3 comprises 11 residues. V gave up 3 bases and J gave up 5 bases, with 7 bases separating them. Germline V gives CDR1 DFQATT, CDR2 SNEGSKA (reference sequence). Sequenced: memory CD4+ T cells sorted from blood. Specified subset: CD45RA-negative fraction. The clonotype comes from a man in his late teens or twenties in good health. The V and J genes are TRBV20-1 and TRBJ1-2; D gene ambiguous. The DNA for the CDR3 is TGCAGTGCTAGCCCTATTTATGGCTACACCTTC. Protein product: CSASPIYGYTF.